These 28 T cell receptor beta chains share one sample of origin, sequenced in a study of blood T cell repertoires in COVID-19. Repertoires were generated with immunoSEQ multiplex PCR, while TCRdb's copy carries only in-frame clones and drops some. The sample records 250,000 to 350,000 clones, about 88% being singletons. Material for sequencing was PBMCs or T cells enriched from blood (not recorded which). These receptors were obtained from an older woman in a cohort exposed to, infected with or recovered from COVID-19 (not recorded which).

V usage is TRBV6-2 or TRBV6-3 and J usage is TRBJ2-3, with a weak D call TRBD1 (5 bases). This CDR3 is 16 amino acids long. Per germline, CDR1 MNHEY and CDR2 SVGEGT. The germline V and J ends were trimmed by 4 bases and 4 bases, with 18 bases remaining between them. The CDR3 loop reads CASSFPSQGGPDTQYF. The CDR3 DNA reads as TGTGCCAGCAGTTTCCCTAGTCAGGGTGGCCCAGATACGCAGTATTTT.

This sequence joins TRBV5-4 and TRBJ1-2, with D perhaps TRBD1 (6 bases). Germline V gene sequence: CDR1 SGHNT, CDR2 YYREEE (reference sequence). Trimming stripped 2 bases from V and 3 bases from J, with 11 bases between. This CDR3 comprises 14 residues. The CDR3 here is CASSLSWGHYGYTF. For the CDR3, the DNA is TGTGCCAGCAGCTTATCGTGGGGGCACTATGGCTACACCTTC.

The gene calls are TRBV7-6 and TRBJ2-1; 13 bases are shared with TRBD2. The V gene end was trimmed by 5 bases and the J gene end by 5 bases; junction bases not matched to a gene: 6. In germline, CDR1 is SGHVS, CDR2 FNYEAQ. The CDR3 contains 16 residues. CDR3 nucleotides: TGTGCCAGCAGCGGAGGACTAGCGGGAGTTAACAATGAGCAGTTCTTC. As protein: CASSGGLAGVNNEQFF.

The CDR3 DNA sequence: TGTGCCAGCAGTCGTAGGGGGTATGACACAGATACGCAGTATTTT. Translating it yields CASSRRGYDTDTQYF. V gene TRBV6-5 combines with J gene TRBJ2-3; D perhaps matches TRBD1 (6 bases). CDR3 length: 15 amino acids. V lost 5 bases and J 2 bases, leaving 14 bases between the germline ends. Germline CDR1 is MNHEY and CDR2 is SVGAGI.

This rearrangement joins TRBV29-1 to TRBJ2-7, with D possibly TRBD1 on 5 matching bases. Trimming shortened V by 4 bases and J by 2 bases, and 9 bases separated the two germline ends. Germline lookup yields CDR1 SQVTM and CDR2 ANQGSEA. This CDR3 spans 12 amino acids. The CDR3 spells CSVGFRAYEQYF. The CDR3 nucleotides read TGCAGCGTTGGGTTCAGGGCCTACGAGCAGTACTTC.

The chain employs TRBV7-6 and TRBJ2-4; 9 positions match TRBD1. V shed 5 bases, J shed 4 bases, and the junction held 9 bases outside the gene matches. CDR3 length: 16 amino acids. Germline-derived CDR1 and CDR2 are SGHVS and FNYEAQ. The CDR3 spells CASSPRTGVVKNIQYF. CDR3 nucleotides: TGTGCCAGCAGCCCCCGGACAGGGGTCGTTAAAAACATTCAGTACTTC.

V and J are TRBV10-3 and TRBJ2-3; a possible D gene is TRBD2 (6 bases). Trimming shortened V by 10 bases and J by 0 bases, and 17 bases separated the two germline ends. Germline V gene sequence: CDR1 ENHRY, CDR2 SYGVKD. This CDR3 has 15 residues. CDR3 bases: TGTGCCACAGCCTCTAGCGACCCTAGCACAGATACGCAGTATTTT. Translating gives CATASSDPSTDTQYF.

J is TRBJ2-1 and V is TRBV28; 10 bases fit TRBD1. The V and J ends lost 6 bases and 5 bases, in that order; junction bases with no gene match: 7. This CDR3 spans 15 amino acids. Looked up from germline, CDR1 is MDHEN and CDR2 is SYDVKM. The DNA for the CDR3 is TGTGCCAGCAGCCGACCGGGACAGGGGAACAATGAGCAGTTCTTC. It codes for CASSRPGQGNNEQFF.

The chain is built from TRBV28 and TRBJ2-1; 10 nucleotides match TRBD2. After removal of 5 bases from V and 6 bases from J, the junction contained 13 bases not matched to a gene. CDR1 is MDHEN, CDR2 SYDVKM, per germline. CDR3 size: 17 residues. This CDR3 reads CASSPIVTSGIINEQFF. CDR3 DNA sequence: TGTGCCAGCAGTCCGATCGTAACTAGCGGGATAATCAATGAGCAGTTCTTC.

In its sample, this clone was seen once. The CDR3 loop reads CASSLRGDHNEQFF. The CDR3 nucleotides are TGTGCCAGCAGCTTACGGGGGGACCACAATGAGCAGTTCTTC. The J gene is TRBJ2-1, the V gene TRBV7-3, with 7 bases fitting TRBD2. The CDR3 sequence is 14 residues long. Germline V gene sequence: CDR1 SGHTA, CDR2 FQGTGA. With 2 bases clipped from V and 5 bases from J, the junction kept 3 bases outside the gene matches.

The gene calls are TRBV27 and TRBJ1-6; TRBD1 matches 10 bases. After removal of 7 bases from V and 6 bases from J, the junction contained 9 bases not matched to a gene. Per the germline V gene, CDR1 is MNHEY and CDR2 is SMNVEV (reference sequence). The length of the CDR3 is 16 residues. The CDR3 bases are TGTGCCAGCACCCCGGAGGGGGACAGGGGTAATTCACCCCTCCACTTT. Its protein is CASTPEGDRGNSPLHF.

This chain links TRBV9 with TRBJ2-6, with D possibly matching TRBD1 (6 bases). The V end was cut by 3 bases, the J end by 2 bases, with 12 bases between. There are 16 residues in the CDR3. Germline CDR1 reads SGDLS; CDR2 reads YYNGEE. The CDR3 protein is CASSARQVAGANVLTF. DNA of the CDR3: TGTGCCAGCAGCGCTAGACAGGTAGCTGGGGCCAACGTCCTGACTTTC. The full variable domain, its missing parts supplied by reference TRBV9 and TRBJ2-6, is DSGVTQTPKHLITATGQRVTLRCSPRSGDLSVYWYQQSLDQGLQFLIQYYNGEERAKGNILERFSAQQFPDLHSELNLSSLELGDSALYFCASSARQVAGANVLTFGAGSRLTVL.

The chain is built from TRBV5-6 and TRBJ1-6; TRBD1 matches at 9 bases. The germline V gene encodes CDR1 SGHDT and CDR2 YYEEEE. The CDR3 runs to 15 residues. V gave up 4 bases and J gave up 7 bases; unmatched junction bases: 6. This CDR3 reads CASSPGTGSNSPLHF. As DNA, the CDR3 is TGTGCCAGCAGCCCGGGGACAGGGAGCAATTCACCCCTCCACTTT.

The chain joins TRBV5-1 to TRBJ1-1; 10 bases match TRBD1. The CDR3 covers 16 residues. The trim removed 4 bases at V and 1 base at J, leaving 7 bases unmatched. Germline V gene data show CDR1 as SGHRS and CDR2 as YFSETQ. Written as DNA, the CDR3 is TGCGCCAGCAGCCCGAGGACAGGGGGAAGGAACACTGAAGCTTTCTTT. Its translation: CASSPRTGGRNTEAFF.

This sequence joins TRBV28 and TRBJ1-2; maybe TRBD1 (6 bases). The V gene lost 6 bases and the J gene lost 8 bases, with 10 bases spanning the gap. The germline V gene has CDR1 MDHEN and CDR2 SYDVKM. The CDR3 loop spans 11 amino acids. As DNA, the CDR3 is TGTGCCAGCAGCCACAGGGAGGGCTACACCTTC. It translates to CASSHREGYTF.

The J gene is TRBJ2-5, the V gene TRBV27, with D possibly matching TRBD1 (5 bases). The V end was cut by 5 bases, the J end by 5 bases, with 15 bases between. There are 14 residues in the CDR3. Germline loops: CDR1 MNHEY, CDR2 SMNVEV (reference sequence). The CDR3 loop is CASSRSGFTETQYF. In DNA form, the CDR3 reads TGTGCCAGCAGTCGGTCAGGGTTCACGGAGACCCAGTACTTC.

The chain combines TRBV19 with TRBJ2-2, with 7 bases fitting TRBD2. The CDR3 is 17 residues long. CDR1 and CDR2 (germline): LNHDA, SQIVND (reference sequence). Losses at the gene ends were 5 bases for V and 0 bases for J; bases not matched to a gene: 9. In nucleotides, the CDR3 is TGTGCCAGTAGTGCCCCACTGGGGACTACGAACACCGGGGAGCTGTTTTTT. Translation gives CASSAPLGTTNTGELFF.

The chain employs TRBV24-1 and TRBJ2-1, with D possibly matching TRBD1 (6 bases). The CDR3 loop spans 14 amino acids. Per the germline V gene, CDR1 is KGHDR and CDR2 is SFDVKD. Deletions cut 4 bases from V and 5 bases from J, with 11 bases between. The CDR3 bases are TGTGCCACCAGTGACTGGACAGACGACAATGAGCAGTTCTTC. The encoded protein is CATSDWTDDNEQFF.

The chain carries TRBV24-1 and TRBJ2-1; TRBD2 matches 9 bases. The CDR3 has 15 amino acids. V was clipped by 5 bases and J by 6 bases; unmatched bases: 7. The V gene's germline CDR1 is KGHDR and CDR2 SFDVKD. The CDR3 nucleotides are TGTGCCACCAGTGTTCCGGGACTAGCCAGCAATGAGCAGTTCTTC. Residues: CATSVPGLASNEQFF.

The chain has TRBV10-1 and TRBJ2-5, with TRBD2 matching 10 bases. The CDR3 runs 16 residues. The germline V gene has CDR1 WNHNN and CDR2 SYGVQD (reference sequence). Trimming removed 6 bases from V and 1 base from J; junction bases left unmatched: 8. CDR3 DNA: TGCGCCAGCAGGGTACTAGCGGGACCTTCCCAAGAGACCCAGTACTTC. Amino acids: CASRVLAGPSQETQYF.

CDR3 sequence: CASSSGQGWGTDTQYF. In DNA form, the CDR3 reads TGTGCCAGTAGTTCCGGACAGGGGTGGGGCACAGATACGCAGTATTTT. The chain recombines TRBV19 with TRBJ2-3; 9 nucleotides align to TRBD1. This CDR3 contains 16 residues. Germline trimming cut 5 bases from V and 1 base from J; bases unmatched to any gene: 7. The germline V gene encodes CDR1 LNHDA and CDR2 SQIVND (reference sequence).

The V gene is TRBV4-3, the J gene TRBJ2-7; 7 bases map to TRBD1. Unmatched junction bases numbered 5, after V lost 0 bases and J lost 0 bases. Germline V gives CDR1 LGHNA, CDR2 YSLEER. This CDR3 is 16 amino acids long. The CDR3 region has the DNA TGCGCCAGCAGCCAAGATTGGGCAGGGGGCTCCTACGAGCAGTACTTC. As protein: CASSQDWAGGSYEQYF.

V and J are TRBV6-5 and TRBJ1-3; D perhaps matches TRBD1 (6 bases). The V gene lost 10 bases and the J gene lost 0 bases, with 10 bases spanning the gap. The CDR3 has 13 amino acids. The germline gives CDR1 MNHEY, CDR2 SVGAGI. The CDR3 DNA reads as TGTGCCACCCAACAGGGCTCTGGAAACACCATATATTTT. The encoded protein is CATQQGSGNTIYF.

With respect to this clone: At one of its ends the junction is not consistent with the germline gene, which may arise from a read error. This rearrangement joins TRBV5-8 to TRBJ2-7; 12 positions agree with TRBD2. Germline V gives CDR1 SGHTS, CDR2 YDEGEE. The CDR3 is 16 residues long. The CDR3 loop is CASTPASGRASNEQYF. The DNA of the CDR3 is TGTGCCAGCACTCCTGCTAGCGGGAGGGCCTCCAACGAGCAGTACTTC.

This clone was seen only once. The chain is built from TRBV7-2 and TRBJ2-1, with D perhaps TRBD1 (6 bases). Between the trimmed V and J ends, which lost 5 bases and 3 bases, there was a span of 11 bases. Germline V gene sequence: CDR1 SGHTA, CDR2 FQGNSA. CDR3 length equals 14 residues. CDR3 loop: CASSGRGSYNEQFF. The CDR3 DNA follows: TGTGCCAGCAGCGGCAGGGGTAGCTACAATGAGCAGTTCTTC.

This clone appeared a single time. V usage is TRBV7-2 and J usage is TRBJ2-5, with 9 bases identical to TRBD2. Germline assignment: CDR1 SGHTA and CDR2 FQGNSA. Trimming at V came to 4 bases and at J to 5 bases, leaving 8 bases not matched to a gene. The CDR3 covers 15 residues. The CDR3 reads CASSSYGLARETQYF. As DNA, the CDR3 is TGTGCCAGCAGCTCCTACGGACTAGCGCGGGAGACCCAGTACTTC.

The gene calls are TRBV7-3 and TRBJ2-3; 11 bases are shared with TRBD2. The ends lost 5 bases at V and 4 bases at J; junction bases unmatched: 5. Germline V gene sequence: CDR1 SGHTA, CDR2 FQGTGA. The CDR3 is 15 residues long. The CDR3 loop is CASSPTSGIADTQYF. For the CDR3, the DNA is TGTGCCAGCAGCCCGACTAGCGGGATTGCAGATACGCAGTATTTT.

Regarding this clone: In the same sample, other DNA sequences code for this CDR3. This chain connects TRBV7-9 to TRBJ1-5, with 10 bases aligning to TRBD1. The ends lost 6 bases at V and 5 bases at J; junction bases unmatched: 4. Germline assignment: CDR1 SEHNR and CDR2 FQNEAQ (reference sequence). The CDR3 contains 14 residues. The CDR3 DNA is TGTGCCAGCAGTCGGACAGGGGGGGATCAGCCCCAGCATTTT. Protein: CASSRTGGDQPQHF.